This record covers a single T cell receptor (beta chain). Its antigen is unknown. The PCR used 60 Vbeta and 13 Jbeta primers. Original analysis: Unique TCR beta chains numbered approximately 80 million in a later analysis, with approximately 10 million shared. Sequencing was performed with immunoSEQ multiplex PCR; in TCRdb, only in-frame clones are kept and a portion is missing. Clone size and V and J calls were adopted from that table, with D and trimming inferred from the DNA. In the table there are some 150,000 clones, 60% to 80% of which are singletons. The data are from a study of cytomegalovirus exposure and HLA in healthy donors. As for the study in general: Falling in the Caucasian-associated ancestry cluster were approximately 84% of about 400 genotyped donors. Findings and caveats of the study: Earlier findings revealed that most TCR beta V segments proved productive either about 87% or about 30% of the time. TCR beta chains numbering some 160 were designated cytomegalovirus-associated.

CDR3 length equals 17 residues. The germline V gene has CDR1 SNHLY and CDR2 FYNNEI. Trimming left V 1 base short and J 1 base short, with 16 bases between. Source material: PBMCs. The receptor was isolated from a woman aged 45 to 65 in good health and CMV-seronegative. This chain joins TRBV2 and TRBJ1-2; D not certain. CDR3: CASSEVTASAYNYGYTF. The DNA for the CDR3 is TGTGCCAGCAGTGAAGTTACAGCCTCCGCATATAACTATGGCTACACCTTC. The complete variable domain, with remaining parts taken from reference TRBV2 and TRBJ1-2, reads EPEVTQTPSHQVTQMGQEVILRCVPISNHLYFYWYRQILGQKVEFLVSFYNNEISEKSEIFDDQFSVERPDGSNFTLKIRSTKLEDSAMYFCASSEVTASAYNYGYTFGSGTRLTVV.